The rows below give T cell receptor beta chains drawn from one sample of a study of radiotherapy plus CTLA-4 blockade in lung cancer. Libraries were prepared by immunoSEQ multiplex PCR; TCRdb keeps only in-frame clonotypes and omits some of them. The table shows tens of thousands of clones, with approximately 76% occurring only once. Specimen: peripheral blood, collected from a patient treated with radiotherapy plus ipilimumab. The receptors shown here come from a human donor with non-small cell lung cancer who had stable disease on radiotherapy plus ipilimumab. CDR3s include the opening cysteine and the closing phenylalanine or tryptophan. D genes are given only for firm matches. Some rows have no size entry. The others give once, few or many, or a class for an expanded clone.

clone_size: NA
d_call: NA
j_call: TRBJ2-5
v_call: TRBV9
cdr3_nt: TGTGCCAGCAGCGTAATGAGTCAAGAGACCCAGTACTTC
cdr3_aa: CASSVMSQETQYF

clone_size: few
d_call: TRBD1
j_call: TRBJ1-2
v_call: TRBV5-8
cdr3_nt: TGTGCCAGCAGCCGTTACGGGACAGACGTTAACTACACCTTC
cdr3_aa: CASSRYGTDVNYTF

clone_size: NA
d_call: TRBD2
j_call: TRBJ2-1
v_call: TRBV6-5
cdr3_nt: TGTGCCAGCGGCTCTAGCGGGGGGCCGAAAACCGAGCAGTTCTTC
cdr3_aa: CASGSSGGPKTEQFF

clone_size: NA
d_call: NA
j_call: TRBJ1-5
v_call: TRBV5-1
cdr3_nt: TGCGCCAGCAGCTTGGACCAGTATAGCAATCAGCCCCAGCATTTT
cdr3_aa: CASSLDQYSNQPQHF

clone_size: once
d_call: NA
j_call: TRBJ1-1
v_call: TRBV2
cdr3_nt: TGTGCCAGCAGGTTCGGACGAGGACTGAACACTGAAGCTTTCTTT
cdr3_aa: CASRFGRGLNTEAFF

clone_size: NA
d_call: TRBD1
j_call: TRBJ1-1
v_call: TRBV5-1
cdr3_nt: TGCGCCAGCAGCGACTCAGGGGGCAGCGATGAAGCTTTCTTT
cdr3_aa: CASSDSGGSDEAFF

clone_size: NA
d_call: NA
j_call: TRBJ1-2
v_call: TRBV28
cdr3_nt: TGTGCCAGCAGTTTATTTGGGACCTGGAGCTACACCTTC
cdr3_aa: CASSLFGTWSYTF

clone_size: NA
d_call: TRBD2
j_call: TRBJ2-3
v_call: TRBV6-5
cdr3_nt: TGTGCCAGCAGTTTGACGGGGGGGTCGGCGAATACGCAGTATTTT
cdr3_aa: CASSLTGGSANTQYF

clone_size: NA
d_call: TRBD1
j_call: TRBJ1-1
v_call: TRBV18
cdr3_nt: TGTGCCAGCTCACTCGAGACCGGGACAGGTAACACTGAAGCTTTCTTT
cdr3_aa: CASSLETGTGNTEAFF

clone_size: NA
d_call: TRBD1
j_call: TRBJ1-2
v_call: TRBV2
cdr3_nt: TGTGCCAGCCCAGGAGCAGGGGGCAACTATGGCTACACCTTC
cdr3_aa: CASPGAGGNYGYTF

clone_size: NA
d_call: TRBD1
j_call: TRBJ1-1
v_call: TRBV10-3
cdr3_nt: TGTGCCATCACCACGGACAGGGCCGGCACTGAAGCTTTCTTT
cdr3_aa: CAITTDRAGTEAFF

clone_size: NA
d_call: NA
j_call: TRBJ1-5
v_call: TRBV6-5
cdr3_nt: TGTGCCAGCATCATAGGGCAGGGTCTCAATCAGCCCCAGCATTTT
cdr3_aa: CASIIGQGLNQPQHF

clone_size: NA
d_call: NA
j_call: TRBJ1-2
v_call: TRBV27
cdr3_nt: TGTGCCAGCAGAACCGGGACATTGTCCTATGGCTACACCTTC
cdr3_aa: CASRTGTLSYGYTF

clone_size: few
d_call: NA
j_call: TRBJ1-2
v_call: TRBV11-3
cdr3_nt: TGTGCCAGCAGCCGGCGGTCTTTAGGGTATGGCTACACCTTC
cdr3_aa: CASSRRSLGYGYTF

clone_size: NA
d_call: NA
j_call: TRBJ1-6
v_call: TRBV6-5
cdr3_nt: TGTGCCAGCACCAATAGGGATTACTCGAATTCACCCCTCCACTTT
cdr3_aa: CASTNRDYSNSPLHF

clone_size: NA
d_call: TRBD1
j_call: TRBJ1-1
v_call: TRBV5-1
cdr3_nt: TGCGCCAGCAGCTTCGGACAGGGGGGGAACACTGAAGCTTTCTTT
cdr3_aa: CASSFGQGGNTEAFF

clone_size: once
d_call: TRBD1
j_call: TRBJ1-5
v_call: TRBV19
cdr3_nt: TGTGCCAGTACCCATCTCGGGACAGGTCAGCCCCAGCATTTT
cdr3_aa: CASTHLGTGQPQHF

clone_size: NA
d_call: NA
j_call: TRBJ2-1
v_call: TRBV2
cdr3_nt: TGTGCCAGCAGTGTGGTTGATCGGGACGGGAATGAGCAGTTCTTC
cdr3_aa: CASSVVDRDGNEQFF

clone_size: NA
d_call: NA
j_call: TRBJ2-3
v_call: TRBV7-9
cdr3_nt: TGTGCCAGCCGCCAAGTCGGGGGCGCGACAGATACGCAGTATTTT
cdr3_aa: CASRQVGGATDTQYF

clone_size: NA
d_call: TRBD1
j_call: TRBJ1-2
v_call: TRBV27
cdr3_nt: TGTGCCAGCAGTTCACGGGCGGGGACAGGGTATGGCTACACCTTC
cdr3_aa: CASSSRAGTGYGYTF